Below, 2 T cell receptor beta chains from the same sample are listed, as sequenced in a study of a mutant IDH1 vaccine in newly diagnosed glioma. Specified time point: week 11, during vaccination. The content of each vaccine dose was 300 ug of mutant IDH1 20-mer peptide, and topical imiquimod accompanied it. Their target antigens are unknown. TCRdb's table, derived via immunoSEQ multiplex PCR, lists solely in-frame clones and lacks some. The table shows around 60,000 clones, with 84% occurring only once. The material sequenced was PBMCs, taken from a glioma patient whose treatment included an IDH1 peptide vaccine. The receptors come from a woman between 45 and 65 years old with glioma.

The chain uses TRBV5-6 and TRBJ1-2; TRBD1 agrees at 8 bases. This CDR3 is 14 amino acids long. Unmatched junction bases numbered 6, after V lost 0 bases and J lost 8 bases. Germline loops: CDR1 SGHDT, CDR2 YYEEEE. CDR3 loop: CASSLEQGAGGYTF. Here the CDR3 DNA reads TGTGCCAGCAGCTTGGAGCAGGGGGCAGGCGGCTACACCTTC.

V and J are TRBV5-1 and TRBJ1-6, with D possibly being TRBD1 (6 bases). V was cut by 5 bases and J by 9 bases, with 15 bases left in between. The germline V gene has CDR1 SGHRS and CDR2 YFSETQ. CDR3 length: 14 amino acids. CDR3 amino acids: CASREGGAGSPLHF. CDR3 nucleotide sequence: TGCGCCAGCAGGGAAGGGGGGGCGGGTTCACCCCTCCACTTT. The whole variable domain, filled in from reference TRBV5-1 and TRBJ1-6, reads KAGVTQTPRYLIKTRGQQVTLSCSPISGHRSVSWYQQTPGQGLQFLFEYFSETQRNKGNFPGRFSGRQFSNSRSEMNVSTLELGDSALYLCASREGGAGSPLHFGNGTRLTVT.